What follows describes a single TCR beta chain. What it binds is unknown. Blood was drawn once from each donor into heparinised tubes. The draws averaged approximately 110 mL. Investigators reverse transcribed all isolated RNA, so they sequenced expressed TCRB transcripts. TCRdb keeps only in-frame clones here, not all; method: immunoSEQ multiplex PCR. The sample has about 620,000 clones; about 14% are singletons. The data originate from a study of beta chain features in type 1 diabetes. Notes on the study in general: In comparison with healthy donors, patients had naive, central memory and Treg TCRB repertoires that appeared more similar.

CDR1 is MNHEY, CDR2 SVGAGI, per germline. With 4 bases clipped from V and 10 bases from J, the junction kept 13 bases outside the gene matches. The CDR3 extends over 16 amino acids. The genes are TRBV6-5 and TRBJ1-6; 7 nucleotides match TRBD1. The clonotype was recovered from a man in his late teens or twenties in good health. The sample consisted of naive CD4+ T cells from blood. CDR3 bases: TGTGCCAGCAGTTGGGGACAGCGGTCTCGAGACTCACCCCTCCACTTT. Translated: CASSWGQRSRDSPLHF.